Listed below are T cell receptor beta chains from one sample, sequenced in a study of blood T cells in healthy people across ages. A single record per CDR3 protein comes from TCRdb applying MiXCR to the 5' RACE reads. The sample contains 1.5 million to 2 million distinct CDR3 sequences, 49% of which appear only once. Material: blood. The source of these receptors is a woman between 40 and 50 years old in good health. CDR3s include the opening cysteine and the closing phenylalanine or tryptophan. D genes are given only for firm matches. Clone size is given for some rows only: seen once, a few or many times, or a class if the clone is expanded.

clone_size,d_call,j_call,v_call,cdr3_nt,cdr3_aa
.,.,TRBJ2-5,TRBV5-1,TGCGCCAGCAGTGCGGCAGGATCCCAAGAGACCCAGTACTTC,CASSAAGSQETQYF
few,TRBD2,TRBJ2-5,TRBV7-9,TGTGCCAGCAGCTTTCCCAGCCCTTCTAGCGGGGAACAAGAGACCCAGTACTTC,CASSFPSPSSGEQETQYF
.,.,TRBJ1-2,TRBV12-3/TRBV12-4,TGTGCCAGCAGTGCGTCGGACTATGGCTACACCTTC,CASSASDYGYTF
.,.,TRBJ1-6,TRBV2,TGTGCCAGCAGAACCAGGTCTGAATTTTCACCCCTCCACTTT,CASRTRSEFSPLHF
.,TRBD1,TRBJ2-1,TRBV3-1,TGTGCCAGCACCCGGGACAGGGGCTCCATTGAGCAGTTCTTC,CASTRDRGSIEQFF
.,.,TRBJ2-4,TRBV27,TGTGCCAGCAGTTACCAAGCCAAAAACATTCAGTACTTC,CASSYQAKNIQYF
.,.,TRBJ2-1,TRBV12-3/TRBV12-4,TGTGCCAGCAGTCCGGACTACGGATTTTTGTTCTTC,CASSPDYGFLFF
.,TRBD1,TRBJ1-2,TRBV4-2,TGTGCCAGCAGCCAAGTGGCCAGGGGGCCCAACTATGGCTACACCTTC,CASSQVARGPNYGYTF
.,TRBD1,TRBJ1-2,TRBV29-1,TGCAGCGTTTCCGGGACAGGGGACACCTACTATGGCTACACCTTC,CSVSGTGDTYYGYTF
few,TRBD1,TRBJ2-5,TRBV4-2,TGTGCCAGCAGCCCAGATCCCGGCAGGGGGCAGGAGACCCAGTACTTC,CASSPDPGRGQETQYF
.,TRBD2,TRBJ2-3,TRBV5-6,TGTGCCAGCATGGCCGGGACTAACACAGATACGCAGTATTTT,CASMAGTNTDTQYF
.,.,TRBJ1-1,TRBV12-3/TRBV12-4,TGTGCCAGCAGTACTATCCCGGGACCCGGAGGGACTGAAGCTTTCTTT,CASSTIPGPGGTEAFF